A single T cell receptor (beta chain) is shown here with its context. The sample originates from a study of blood T cell repertoires in COVID-19. As for the study in general: Sites in the United States, Italy and Spain provided acute and convalescent COVID-19 samples.

Authors' data handling: Scientists estimated how many nucleated cells there were by amplifying reference gene primers. Some clones are missing from TCRdb's copy, which holds only in-frame ones; the method was immunoSEQ multiplex PCR. That table supplies the V and J calls and clone size; D and trimming were determined from the DNA. The sample lists roughly 300,000 clones, roughly 83% occurring once. This CDR3 is 17 amino acids long. V shed 4 bases and J 4 bases; nucleotides not matched to a gene: 16. The V gene's germline CDR1 is LGHDT and CDR2 YNNKEL (reference sequence). Sequencing used peripheral blood. The rearrangement links TRBV3-1 (or the pseudogene TRBV3-2) to TRBJ2-7; TRBD2 matches 7 bases. The receptor was isolated from a woman aged 45-65 years with acute or convalescent COVID-19. The CDR3 coding sequence is TGTGCCAGCAGCCCGCTTTATTTTGGGGAGGGCGGGTACGAGCAGTACTTC. The encoded protein is CASSPLYFGEGGYEQYF.